The 11 T cell receptor beta chains reported below all come from one sample, sequenced in a study of blood T cells in healthy people across ages. Next came a second PCR, run for about 6 to 12 cycles, which used a sample-barcoded 5' primer along with a J-beta primer mix. TCRdb used MiXCR to reprocess the 5' RACE reads, holding one entry per CDR3 protein. The sample has 780,000 or so distinct CDR3 sequences; around 25% are singletons. These data were likewise used in another study, on T cells of mothers and their children.

The sample was blood. The receptors were sampled from a boy younger than 18 in good health.

The J gene is TRBJ1-4, the V gene TRBV7-2, with D possibly TRBD1 on 5 matching bases. Deletions cut 1 base from V and 6 bases from J, with 12 bases between. The length of the CDR3 is 15 residues. Germline V gene sequence: CDR1 SGHTA, CDR2 FQGNSA. The DNA of the CDR3 is TGTGCCAGCAGCTTAGTAAGAGCGGGGGATGAAAAACTGTTTTTT. This gives the protein CASSLVRAGDEKLFF.

CDR3: CASSQGVGEGSPLHF. CDR3 sequence (DNA): TGCGCCAGCAGCCAAGGGGTTGGGGAAGGATCACCCCTCCACTTT. The V call is TRBV4-3, the J call TRBJ1-6, with D hard to call. This CDR3 comprises 15 residues. Germline lookup yields CDR1 LGHNA and CDR2 YSLEER. Trimming removed 1 base at V and 10 bases at J, with 14 bases between.

This clonotype was detected only a few times. The V and J genes are TRBV29-1 and TRBJ2-3; D is undetermined. The CDR3 runs to 18 residues. CDR1 is SQVTM, CDR2 ANQGSEA, per germline. Trimming took 3 bases from V and 2 from J, leaving 24 bases between them. For the CDR3, the DNA is TGCAGCGTTGATGGTTCGAGTTTGGCAGACCCTTCCACAGATACGCAGTATTTT. Its protein product is CSVDGSSLADPSTDTQYF.

A few counts support this clonotype. This chain uses TRBV7-9 with TRBJ2-3, with TRBD1 matching over 7 bases. V shed 1 base, J shed 10 bases, and the junction held 8 bases outside the gene matches. Germline lookup yields CDR1 SEHNR and CDR2 FQNEAQ (reference sequence). The CDR3 consists of 14 residues. The CDR3 reads CASSLGLGQGAQYF. In DNA form, the CDR3 reads TGTGCCAGCAGCTTAGGTCTGGGCCAGGGGGCGCAGTATTTT.

The genes are TRBV20-1 and TRBJ1-2, with TRBD1 identical over 7 bases. J gave up 5 bases and V 6 bases, and 6 bases lay outside the gene matches. The CDR3 is made up of 12 amino acids. Germline V gene sequence: CDR1 DFQATT, CDR2 SNEGSKA (reference sequence). The CDR3 loop reads CSAAGTAYGYTF. Here the CDR3 DNA reads TGCAGTGCCGCCGGGACAGCTTATGGCTACACCTTC.

This clonotype was seen many times. One junction end disagrees with the germline gene, perhaps due to a read error. The chain combines TRBV4-2 with TRBJ2-7; 12 bases align to TRBD2. This CDR3 spans 15 amino acids. Germline assignment: CDR1 LGHNA and CDR2 YNFKEQ. The CDR3 DNA follows: TGTGCCAGTAGCCAAGAGACTAGCGGGAGCTACGAGCAGTACTTC. Its translation is CASSQETSGSYEQYF.

There are a few counts of this clonotype. The gene calls are TRBV2 and TRBJ2-1, with TRBD2 matching over 9 bases. Unmatched junction bases numbered 8, after V lost 3 bases and J lost 14 bases. The CDR3 runs 13 residues. The germline CDR1 and CDR2 sequences are SNHLY and FYNNEI. CDR3 in DNA: TGTGCCAGCAGTGAGGATTTAGCGGGGGAAAAGTTCTTC. Protein sequence: CASSEDLAGEKFF.

The chain employs TRBV6-1 and TRBJ2-5; possibly TRBD2 for D (6 bases). CDR3 length equals 14 residues. CDR1 and CDR2 (germline): MNHNS, SASEGT. The ends were cut back, 6 bases at V and 9 bases at J, with 20 bases in the middle. The CDR3 DNA follows: TGTGCCAGCAGCCAGACCGGGGGACGTGGGCCCCAGTACTTC. As protein: CASSQTGGRGPQYF.

CDR3 DNA: TGCATTTCCATGGAATCGGACACTGAAGCTTTCTTT. Amino acids: CISMESDTEAFF. V usage is TRBV29-1 and J usage is TRBJ1-1, with D unclear. The CDR3 consists of 12 residues. CDR1 is SQVTM and CDR2 is ANQGSEA in the germline V gene.

This clonotype was observed a handful of times. This rearrangement joins TRBV29-1 to TRBJ2-3; 9 nucleotides line up with TRBD2. This CDR3 comprises 14 residues. From germline, CDR1 is SQVTM and CDR2 ANQGSEA. The trim removed 4 bases at V and 3 bases at J, leaving 5 bases unmatched. As DNA, the CDR3 is TGCAGCGTTGTGTGGCGGGAGGGTACAGATACGCAGTATTTT. This translates into CSVVWREGTDTQYF.

Concerning this clonotype itself: The germline gene is not matched at one end of the junction; a read error may be the cause. This rearrangement joins TRBV28 to TRBJ2-4; D might be TRBD1 (5 bases). The CDR3 spans 12 residues. CDR1 is MDHEN and CDR2 is SYDVKM in the germline V gene. CDR3: CASSNQGIKQHF. CDR3 DNA: TGTGCCAGCAGCAATCAGGGCATAAAGCAGCACTTC.